These 15 T cell receptor beta chains were all obtained from the same sample, sequenced in a study of CD8 T cells in Susac syndrome. With random hexamers, roughly 0.45 to 1 ug RNA was reverse transcribed. One entry per CDR3 protein, called by TCRdb with MiXCR from the immunoSEQ multiplex PCR reads. The sample carries around 180,000 distinct CDR3 sequences, about 95% recorded once. The specimen sequenced was CD8+ T cells from PBMCs. The receptors shown here come from a human donor with multiple sclerosis.

The V call is TRBV29-1, the J call TRBJ2-1; a possible D gene is TRBD2 (7 bases). Per germline, CDR1 SQVTM and CDR2 ANQGSEA. The length of the CDR3 is 10 residues. V was cut by 7 bases and J by 9 bases, with 10 bases left in between. CDR3 nucleotide sequence: TGCAGCGGGGGGGGCGGTGAGCAGTTCTTC. It is translated as CSGGGGEQFF.

The table lists this clonotype with a count of one. The J gene is TRBJ1-1, the V gene TRBV29-1, with D unclear. This CDR3 has 12 residues. Germline V lookup: CDR1 SQVTM, CDR2 ANQGSEA. Trimming took 5 bases from V and 3 from J, leaving 10 bases between them. CDR3 region: CSVLVGDTEAFF. The DNA of the CDR3 is TGCAGCGTTTTGGTTGGCGACACTGAAGCTTTCTTT.

The rearrangement joins TRBV29-1 to TRBJ2-1; TRBD2 agrees at 9 bases. Germline loops: CDR1 SQVTM, CDR2 ANQGSEA. This CDR3 spans 11 amino acids. V gave up 5 bases and J gave up 9 bases; unmatched junction bases: 2. The CDR3 DNA is TGCAGCGTTCGGCGGGGGGGTGAGCAGTTCTTC. Its translation: CSVRRGGEQFF.

The J gene is TRBJ2-3, the V gene TRBV20-1; 9 bases match TRBD2. The germline V gene encodes CDR1 DFQATT and CDR2 SNEGSKA (reference sequence). Trimming removed 6 bases from V and 1 base from J; junction bases left unmatched: 5. CDR3 length: 14 residues. The CDR3 nucleotides are TGCAGTGCCCCCACTAGCGGGCGCACAGATACGCAGTATTTT. This codes for CSAPTSGRTDTQYF.

The chain is built from TRBV20-1 and TRBJ2-1; the match to TRBD1 covers 7 bases. After removal of 1 base from V and 0 bases from J, the junction contained 6 bases not matched to a gene. CDR1 is DFQATT, CDR2 SNEGSKA, per germline (reference sequence). The length of the CDR3 is 16 residues. The CDR3 nucleotides read TGCAGTGCTAGAGCAAAGACAGGGACCTCCTACAATGAGCAGTTCTTC. Protein product: CSARAKTGTSYNEQFF.

J is TRBJ1-2 and V is TRBV7-9; D remains unclear. Deletions cut 5 bases from V and 3 bases from J, with 16 bases between. The CDR3 loop spans 15 amino acids. Germline V gene data show CDR1 as SEHNR and CDR2 as FQNEAQ (reference sequence). In DNA, the CDR3 is TGTGCCAGCAGCCCGGACCTAAAAAGTGACTATGGCTACACCTTC. This translates into CASSPDLKSDYGYTF. The full variable domain, its missing parts supplied by reference TRBV7-9 and TRBJ1-2, is DTGVSQNPRHKITKRGQNVTFRCDPISEHNRLYWYRQTLGQGPEFLTYFQNEAQLEKSRLLSDRFSAERPKGSFSTLEIQRTEQGDSAMYLCASSPDLKSDYGYTFGSGTRLTVV.

This clonotype was observed a single time. Here the CDR3 reads CASSRSGQGFYEQYF. DNA of the CDR3: TGTGCCAGCAGCCGGTCGGGACAGGGGTTCTACGAGCAGTACTTC. The chain couples TRBV7-8 to TRBJ2-7; 10 nucleotides line up with TRBD1. This CDR3 has 15 residues. The J segment lost 3 bases and the V segment lost 5 bases, leaving 7 bases of the junction unmatched. Germline lookup yields CDR1 SGHVS and CDR2 FQNEAQ. Full variable domain (missing parts from reference TRBV7-8 and TRBJ2-7): GAGVSQSPRYKVAKRGQDVALRCDPISGHVSLFWYQQALGQGPEFLTYFQNEAQLDKSGLPSDRFFAERPEGSVSTLKIQRTQQEDSAVYLCASSRSGQGFYEQYFGPGTRLTVT.

The chain combines TRBV29-1 with TRBJ1-1, with unresolved D. V lost 7 bases to trimming and J lost 3 bases, with 12 bases between them. CDR3 length: 12 amino acids. Germline CDR1 SQVTM, CDR2 ANQGSEA. CDR3 residues: CSAIGSDTEAFF. CDR3 sequence (DNA): TGCAGCGCCATAGGCAGTGACACTGAAGCTTTCTTT.

The chain has TRBV28 and TRBJ1-1, with D uncertain. Germline V gives CDR1 MDHEN, CDR2 SYDVKM. The V end was cut by 6 bases, the J end by 7 bases, with 12 bases between. The CDR3 contains 12 residues. CDR3 amino acids: CASRADGLEAFF. CDR3 coding DNA: TGTGCCAGCAGGGCAGACGGCCTTGAAGCTTTCTTT.

This chain uses TRBV10-3 with TRBJ2-1; 10 bases align to TRBD2. The CDR3 contains 16 residues. Germline V gene data show CDR1 as ENHRY and CDR2 as SYGVKD. Trimming removed 5 bases from V and 1 base from J; junction bases left unmatched: 5. CDR3 DNA: TGTGCCATCAGTCTGACGACTAGCGGGTCCTACAATGAGCAGTTCTTC. This sequence encodes CAISLTTSGSYNEQFF.

The chain employs TRBV5-4 and TRBJ2-5; D unclear. CDR1 SGHNT and CDR2 YYREEE come from the germline V gene (reference sequence). The CDR3 length is 15 residues. V lost 0 bases and J lost 0, with 9 bases in between. CDR3 residues: CASSLARAYQETQYF. As DNA, the CDR3 is TGTGCCAGCAGCTTGGCTCGCGCGTACCAAGAGACCCAGTACTTC.

The V and J genes are TRBV5-1 and TRBJ1-2; 8 bases map to TRBD1. Germline V gene sequence: CDR1 SGHRS, CDR2 YFSETQ. This CDR3 has 16 residues. Trimming cost V 3 bases and J 3 bases; bases outside gene matches: 10. CDR3 protein: CASSSAGGQGYYGYTF. The DNA of the CDR3 is TGCGCCAGCAGCTCGGCTGGAGGACAGGGCTACTATGGCTACACCTTC.

The gene calls are TRBV18 and TRBJ2-5; 14 bases agree with TRBD2. Germline-derived CDR1 and CDR2 are KGHSH and LQKENI. V lost 3 bases and J lost 3; bases outside the gene matches: 6. This CDR3 comprises 17 residues. The CDR3 DNA is TGTGCCAGCTCACCTGCCCCGGGACTAGCGGGAGAAGAGACCCAGTACTTC. Amino acid sequence: CASSPAPGLAGEETQYF.

The V and J genes are TRBV11-1 and TRBJ2-7; no definite D call. This CDR3 is built from 14 residues. V was pared by 1 base and J by 0 bases, with 7 bases between. Germline CDR1 and CDR2: SGHAT and FQDESV (reference sequence). The CDR3, as DNA: TGTGCCAGCAGCTTAGGTCTGACCTCCTACGAGCAGTACTTC. This codes for CASSLGLTSYEQYF.

The chain combines TRBV6-6 with TRBJ1-1; D is ambiguous. The CDR3 spans 13 residues. The germline V gene encodes CDR1 MNHNY and CDR2 SVGAGI (reference sequence). Deletions cut 5 bases from V and 3 bases from J, with 10 bases between. This chain's CDR3 is CASSHGPYTEAFF. The CDR3 bases are TGTGCCAGCAGTCACGGGCCTTACACTGAAGCTTTCTTT.